This T cell receptor beta chain is from a study of T cell responses to AZD1222 COVID-19 vaccine. Broader study findings: Among spike-specific TCRs, nearly half reportedly target unmutated variant regions. Repertoire samples came only from after the peak T cell response.

Repertoires were generated with immunoSEQ multiplex PCR, while TCRdb's copy carries only in-frame clones and drops some. The table has under 150,000 clones, just under 95% seen once. For this clone: The antigen is undetermined.

Germline-derived CDR1 and CDR2 are LNHDA and SQIVND (reference sequence). Trimming left V 5 bases short and J 1 base short, with 12 bases between. This CDR3 region has 15 residues. The chain has TRBV19 and TRBJ1-5; the D gene is possibly TRBD1 (5 bases). This TCR derives from an adult in good health. Material: peripheral blood, obtained on day 0 of AZD1222 vaccination. In DNA, the CDR3 is TGTGCCAGTAGTCCCTGGAACAGGAGCAATCAGCCCCAGCATTTT. It yields the protein CASSPWNRSNQPQHF. The full variable domain, rest sourced from reference TRBV19 and TRBJ1-5, is DGGITQSPKYLFRKEGQNVTLSCEQNLNHDAMYWYRQDPGQGLRLIYYSQIVNDFQKGDIAEGYSVSREKKESFPLTVTSAQKNPTAFYLCASSPWNRSNQPQHFGDGTRLSIL.